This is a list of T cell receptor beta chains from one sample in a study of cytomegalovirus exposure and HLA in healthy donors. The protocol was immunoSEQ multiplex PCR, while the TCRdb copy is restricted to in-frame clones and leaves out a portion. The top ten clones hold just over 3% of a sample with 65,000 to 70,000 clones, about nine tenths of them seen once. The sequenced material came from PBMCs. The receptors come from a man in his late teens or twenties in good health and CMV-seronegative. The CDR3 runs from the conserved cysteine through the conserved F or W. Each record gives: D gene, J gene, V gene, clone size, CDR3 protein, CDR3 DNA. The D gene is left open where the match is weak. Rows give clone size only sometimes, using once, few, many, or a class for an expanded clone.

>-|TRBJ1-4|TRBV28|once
CASNAGATNEKLFF
TGTGCCAGCAATGCAGGGGCAACTAATGAAAAACTGTTTTTT
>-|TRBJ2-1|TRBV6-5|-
CASSYSGRGSYNEQFF
TGTGCCAGCAGTTACTCGGGCAGGGGCTCCTACAATGAGCAGTTCTTC
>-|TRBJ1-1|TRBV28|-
CASSLSWTKAFF
TGTGCCAGCAGTTTATCCTGGACTAAAGCTTTCTTT
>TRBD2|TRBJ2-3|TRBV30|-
CAWRPHGGGRTHSTDTQYF
TGTGCCTGGAGGCCCCACGGGGGCGGGAGGACCCATAGCACAGATACGCAGTATTTT
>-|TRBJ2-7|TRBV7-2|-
CASSLWGDEQYF
TGTGCCAGCAGCTTATGGGGCGACGAGCAGTACTTC
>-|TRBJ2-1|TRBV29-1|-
CSVEPPPSRDNEQFF
TGCAGCGTTGAACCGCCACCTAGCCGGGATAATGAGCAGTTCTTC
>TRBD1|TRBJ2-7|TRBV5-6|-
CASSRRGPYPYEQYF
TGTGCCAGCAGCCGCAGGGGGCCTTACCCCTACGAGCAGTACTTC
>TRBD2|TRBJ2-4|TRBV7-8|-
CASSLLAGGNIQYF
TGTGCCAGCAGCTTGTTAGCGGGAGGAAACATTCAGTACTTC
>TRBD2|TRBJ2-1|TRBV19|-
CASSEAGVFRNEQFF
TGTGCCAGTAGTGAGGCGGGAGTGTTTAGGAATGAGCAGTTCTTC
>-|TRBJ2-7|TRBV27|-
CASSWDWSSYEQYF
TGTGCCAGCAGCTGGGACTGGAGCTCCTACGAGCAGTACTTC
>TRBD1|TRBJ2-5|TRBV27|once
CASSRLRDRGRETQYF
TGTGCCAGCAGTCGCCTCCGGGACAGGGGGCGTGAGACCCAGTACTTC
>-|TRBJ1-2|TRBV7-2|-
CASSLVSGADGYTF
TGTGCCAGCAGCTTAGTGTCAGGGGCGGATGGCTACACCTTC
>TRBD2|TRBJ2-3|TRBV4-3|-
CASSQGGASGSPGTDTQYF
TGCGCCAGCAGCCAAGGGGGGGCTAGCGGGAGCCCGGGCACAGATACGCAGTATTTT
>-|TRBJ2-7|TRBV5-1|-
CASSGGQPLEQYF
TGCGCCAGCAGCGGAGGACAGCCACTCGAGCAGTACTTC
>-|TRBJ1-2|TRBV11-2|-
CASSSSLNYGYTF
TGTGCCAGCAGCTCCTCCTTAAACTATGGCTACACCTTC
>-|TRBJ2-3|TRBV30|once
CAWSVFTSTDTQYF
TGTGCCTGGAGTGTATTTACTAGCACAGATACGCAGTATTTT
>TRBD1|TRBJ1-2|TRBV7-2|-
CASSPRTGSGYGYTF
TGTGCCAGCAGCCCGAGGACAGGGTCCGGCTATGGCTACACCTTC
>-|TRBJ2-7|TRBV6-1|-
CASSDMSEYGYEQYF
TGTGCCAGCAGTGATATGTCGGAGTACGGTTACGAGCAGTACTTC
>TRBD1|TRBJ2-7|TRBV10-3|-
CAISLGQGYEQYF
TGTGCCATCAGTCTGGGACAGGGATACGAGCAGTACTTC
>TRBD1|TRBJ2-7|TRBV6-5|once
CASSYGTAKYEQYF
TGTGCCAGCAGTTACGGGACAGCGAAGTACGAGCAGTACTTC
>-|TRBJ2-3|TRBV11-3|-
CASSLAGNTDTQYF
TGTGCCAGCAGCTTAGCGGGGAACACAGATACGCAGTATTTT
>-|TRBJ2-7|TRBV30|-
CAWSVRGRQTSYEQYF
TGTGCCTGGAGTGTCCGGGGGAGACAAACCTCCTACGAGCAGTACTTC
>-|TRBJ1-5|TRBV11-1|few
CASSFIFSLGPQHF
TGTGCCAGCAGCTTCATCTTTTCCTTGGGCCCCCAGCATTTT
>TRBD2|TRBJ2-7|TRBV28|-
CASSSSWGIAGEYF
TGTGCCAGCAGTTCCTCCTGGGGGATAGCGGGGGAGTACTTC
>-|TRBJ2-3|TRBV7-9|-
CASSYGDTQYF
TGTGCCAGCAGCTACGGGGATACGCAGTATTTT
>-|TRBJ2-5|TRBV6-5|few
CASTGHVEWETQYF
TGTGCCAGCACGGGACATGTGGAATGGGAGACCCAGTACTTC
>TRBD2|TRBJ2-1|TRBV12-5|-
CASGPPGGFRNEQFF
TGTGCTAGTGGGCCTCCGGGAGGCTTCCGCAATGAGCAGTTCTTC
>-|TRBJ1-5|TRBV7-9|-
CASSRIDQPQHF
TGTGCCAGCAGCCGTATCGATCAGCCCCAGCATTTT
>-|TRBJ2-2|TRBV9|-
CASSPIPSSTGELFF
TGTGCCAGCAGCCCAATACCCAGTTCCACCGGGGAGCTGTTTTTT
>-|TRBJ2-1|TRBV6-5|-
CASSYSRGNEQFF
TGTGCCAGCAGTTACTCCAGAGGCAATGAGCAGTTCTTC
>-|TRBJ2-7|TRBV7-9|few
CASSLLGHNSYEQYF
TGTGCCAGCAGCCTCCTCGGACACAATTCCTACGAGCAGTACTTC
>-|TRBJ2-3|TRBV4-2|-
CASSQDHGTPDTQYF
TGTGCCAGCAGCCAAGATCACGGGACTCCAGATACGCAGTATTTT
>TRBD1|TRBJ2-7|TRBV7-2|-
CASMETGGGEQYF
TGTGCCAGCATGGAGACAGGGGGCGGCGAGCAGTACTTC
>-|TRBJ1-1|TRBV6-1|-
CASREGIAMNTEAFF
TGTGCCAGCAGGGAGGGGATAGCAATGAACACTGAAGCTTTCTTT
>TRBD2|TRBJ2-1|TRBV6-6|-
CASSYSGTNHNEQFF
TGTGCCAGCAGTTACTCGGGGACTAATCACAATGAGCAGTTCTTC
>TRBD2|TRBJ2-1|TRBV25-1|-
CASFSLGGEGWFF
TGTGCCAGCTTCTCCCTCGGCGGGGAGGGTTGGTTCTTC
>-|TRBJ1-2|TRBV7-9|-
CASSSPANYGYTF
TGTGCCAGCAGCTCGCCCGCGAACTATGGCTACACCTTC
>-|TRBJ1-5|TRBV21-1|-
CASSRKDRGQPQHF
TGTGCCAGCAGCAGGAAGGACAGGGGGCAGCCCCAGCATTTT
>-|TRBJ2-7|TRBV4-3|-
CASSQDSGSGSYEQYF
TGCGCCAGCAGCCAAGATTCAGGGTCTGGGTCCTACGAGCAGTACTTC
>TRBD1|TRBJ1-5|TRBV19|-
CASSTGSRGNNQPQHF
TGTGCCAGTAGTACGGGATCCAGGGGGAACAATCAGCCCCAGCATTTT
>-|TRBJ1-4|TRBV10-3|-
CAISEFSGANEKLFF
TGTGCCATCAGTGAGTTTTCGGGGGCTAATGAAAAACTGTTTTTT
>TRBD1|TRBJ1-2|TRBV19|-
CASSSRDRGAYGYGYTF
TGTGCCAGTAGTTCCCGGGACAGGGGCGCCTATGGCTATGGCTACACCTTC
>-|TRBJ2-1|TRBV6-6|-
CASSQPQGAYNEQFF
TGTGCCAGCAGCCAGCCACAGGGAGCCTACAATGAGCAGTTCTTC
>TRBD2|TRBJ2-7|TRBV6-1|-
CASTPGTSLYEQYF
TGTGCCAGCACACCCGGGACTAGCCTCTACGAGCAGTACTTC
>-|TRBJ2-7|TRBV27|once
CASKRGSSYEQYF
TGTGCCAGCAAAAGAGGGAGCTCCTACGAGCAGTACTTC
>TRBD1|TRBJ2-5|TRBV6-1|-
CANRDRPGETQYF
TGTGCTAATCGGGACAGGCCCGGGGAGACCCAGTACTTC
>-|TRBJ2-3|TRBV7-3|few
CASSLSRDTQYF
TGTGCCAGCAGCTTATCCAGGGATACGCAGTATTTT
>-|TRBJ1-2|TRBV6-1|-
CASRDNSANYGYTF
TGTGCCAGCAGAGACAACTCCGCTAACTATGGCTACACCTTC
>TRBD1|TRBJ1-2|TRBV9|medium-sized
CASSAGTGYGYTF
TGTGCCAGCAGCGCTGGGACAGGCTATGGCTACACCTTC
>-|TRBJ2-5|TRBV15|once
CATSRGRETQYF
TGTGCCACCAGCAGAGGTCGGGAGACCCAGTACTTC
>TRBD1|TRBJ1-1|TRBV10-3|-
CAITRDRGGTEAFF
TGTGCCATCACCCGGGACAGGGGGGGGACTGAAGCTTTCTTT
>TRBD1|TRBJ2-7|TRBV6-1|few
CASSRDRGYVEQYF
TGTGCCAGCAGCCGGGACAGGGGATATGTCGAGCAGTACTTC
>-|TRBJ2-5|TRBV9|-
CASSAGEETQYF
TGTGCCAGCAGCGCGGGAGAGGAGACCCAGTACTTC